This TCR beta chain was observed in a study of T cell changes during pregnancy in multiple sclerosis. Generated by immunoSEQ multiplex PCR, the TCRdb table keeps only in-frame clones and is missing some. The table records approximately 36,000 clones, around 93% of them present only once. Trimming stripped 6 bases from V and 4 bases from J, with 18 bases between. CDR1 KGHSH and CDR2 LQKENI come from the germline V gene. The CDR3 covers 16 residues. Material: CD4+ T cells from peripheral blood mononuclear cells, obtained in the first trimester of pregnancy. The source is a female donor with multiple sclerosis, enrolled in a pregnancy study. This sequence joins TRBV18 and TRBJ1-4; D is perhaps TRBD1 (6 bases). CDR3 amino acids: CASSPKGTTYNEKLFF. DNA for the CDR3: TGTGCCAGCTCGCCCAAGGGGACAACCTATAATGAAAAACTGTTTTTT. The full variable domain, with the rest looked up from reference TRBV18 and TRBJ1-4, is NAGVMQNPRHLVRRRGQEARLRCSPMKGHSHVYWYRQLPEEGLKFMVYLQKENIIDESGMPKERFSAEFPKEGPSILRIQQVVRGDSAAYFCASSPKGTTYNEKLFFGSGTQLSVL.